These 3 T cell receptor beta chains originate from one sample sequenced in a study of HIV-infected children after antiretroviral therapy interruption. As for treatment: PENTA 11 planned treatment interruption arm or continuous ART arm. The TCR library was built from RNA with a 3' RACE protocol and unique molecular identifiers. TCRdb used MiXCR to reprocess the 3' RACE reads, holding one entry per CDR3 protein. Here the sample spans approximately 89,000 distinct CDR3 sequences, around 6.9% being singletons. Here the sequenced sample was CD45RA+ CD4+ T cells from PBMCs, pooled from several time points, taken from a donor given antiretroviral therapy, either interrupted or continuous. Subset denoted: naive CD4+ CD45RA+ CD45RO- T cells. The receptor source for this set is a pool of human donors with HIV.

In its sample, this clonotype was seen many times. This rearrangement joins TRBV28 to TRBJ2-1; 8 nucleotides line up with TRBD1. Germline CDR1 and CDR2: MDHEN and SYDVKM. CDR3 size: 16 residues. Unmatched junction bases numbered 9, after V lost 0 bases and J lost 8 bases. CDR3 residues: CASSLWGTGSMDEQFF. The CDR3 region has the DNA TGTGCCAGCAGTTTATGGGGGACAGGTTCAATGGATGAGCAGTTCTTC.

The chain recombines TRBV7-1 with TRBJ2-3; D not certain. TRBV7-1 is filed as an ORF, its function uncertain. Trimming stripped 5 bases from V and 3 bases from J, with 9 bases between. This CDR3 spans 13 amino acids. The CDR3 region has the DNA TGTGCCAGCAGCGCACAAATGACAGATACGCAGTATTTT. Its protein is CASSAQMTDTQYF.

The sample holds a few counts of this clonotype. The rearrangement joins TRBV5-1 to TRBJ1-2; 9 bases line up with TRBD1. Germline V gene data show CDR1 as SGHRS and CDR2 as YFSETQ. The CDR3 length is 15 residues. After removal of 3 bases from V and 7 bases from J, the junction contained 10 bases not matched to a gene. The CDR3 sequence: CASSSLGTGKSGYTF. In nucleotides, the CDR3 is TGCGCCAGCAGCTCTCTCGGGACAGGGAAGAGTGGCTACACCTTC. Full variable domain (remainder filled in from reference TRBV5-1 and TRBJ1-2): KAGVTQTPRYLIKTRGQQVTLSCSPISGHRSVSWYQQTPGQGLQFLFEYFSETQRNKGNFPGRFSGRQFSNSRSEMNVSTLELGDSALYLCASSSLGTGKSGYTFGSGTRLTVV.